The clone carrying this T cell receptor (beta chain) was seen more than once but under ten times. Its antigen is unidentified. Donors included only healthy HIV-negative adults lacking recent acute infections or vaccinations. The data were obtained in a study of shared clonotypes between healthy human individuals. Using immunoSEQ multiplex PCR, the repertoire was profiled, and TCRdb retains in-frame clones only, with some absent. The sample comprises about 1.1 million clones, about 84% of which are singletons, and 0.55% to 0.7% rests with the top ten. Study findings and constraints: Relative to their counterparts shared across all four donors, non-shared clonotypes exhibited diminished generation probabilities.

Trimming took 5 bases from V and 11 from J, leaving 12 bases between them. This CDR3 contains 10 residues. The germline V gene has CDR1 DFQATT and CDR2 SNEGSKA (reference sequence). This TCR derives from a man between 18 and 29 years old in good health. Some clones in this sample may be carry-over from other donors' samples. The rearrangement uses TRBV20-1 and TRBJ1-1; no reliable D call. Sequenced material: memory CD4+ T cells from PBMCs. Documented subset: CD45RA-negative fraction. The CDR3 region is CSAAQLVAFF. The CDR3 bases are TGCAGTGCTGCCCAGTTGGTTGCTTTCTTT.